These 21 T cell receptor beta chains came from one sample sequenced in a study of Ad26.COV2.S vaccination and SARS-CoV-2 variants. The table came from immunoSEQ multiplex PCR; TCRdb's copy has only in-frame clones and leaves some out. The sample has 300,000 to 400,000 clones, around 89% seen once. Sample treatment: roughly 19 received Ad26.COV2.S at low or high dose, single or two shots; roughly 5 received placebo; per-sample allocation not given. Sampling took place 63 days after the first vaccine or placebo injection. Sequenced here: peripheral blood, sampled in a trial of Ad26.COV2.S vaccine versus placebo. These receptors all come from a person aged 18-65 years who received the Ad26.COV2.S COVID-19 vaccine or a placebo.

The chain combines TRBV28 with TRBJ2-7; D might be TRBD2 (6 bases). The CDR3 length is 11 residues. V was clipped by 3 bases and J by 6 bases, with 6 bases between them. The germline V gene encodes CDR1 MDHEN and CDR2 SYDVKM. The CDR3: CASSFGGEQYF. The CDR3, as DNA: TGTGCCAGCAGTTTCGGGGGCGAGCAGTACTTC. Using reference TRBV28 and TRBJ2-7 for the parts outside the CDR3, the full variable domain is DVKVTQSSRYLVKRTGEKVFLECVQDMDHENMFWYRQDPGLGLRLIYFSYDVKMKEKGDIPEGYSVSREKKERFSLILESASTNQTSMYLCASSFGGEQYFGPGTRLTVT.

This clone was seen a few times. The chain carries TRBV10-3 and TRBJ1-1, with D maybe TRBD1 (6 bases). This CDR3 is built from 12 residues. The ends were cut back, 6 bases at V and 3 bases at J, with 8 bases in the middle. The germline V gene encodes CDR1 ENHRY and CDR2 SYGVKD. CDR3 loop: CAIRHRDTEAFF. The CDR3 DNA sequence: TGTGCCATCAGGCACAGGGACACTGAAGCTTTCTTT.

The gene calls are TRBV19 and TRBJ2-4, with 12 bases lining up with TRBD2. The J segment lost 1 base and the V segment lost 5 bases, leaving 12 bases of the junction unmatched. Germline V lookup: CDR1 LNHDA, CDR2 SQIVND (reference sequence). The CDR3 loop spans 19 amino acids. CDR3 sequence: CASSLKETSGRGAKNIQYF. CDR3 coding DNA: TGTGCCAGTAGTCTTAAGGAGACTAGCGGGAGAGGCGCCAAAAACATTCAGTACTTC.

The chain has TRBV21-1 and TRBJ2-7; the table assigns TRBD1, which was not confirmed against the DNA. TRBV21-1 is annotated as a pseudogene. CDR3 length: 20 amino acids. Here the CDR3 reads CASSTMRRQGAPKPSYEQYF. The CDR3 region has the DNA TGTGCCAGCAGCACGATGCGGCGACAGGGGGCCCCCAAACCTTCCTACGAGCAGTACTTC.

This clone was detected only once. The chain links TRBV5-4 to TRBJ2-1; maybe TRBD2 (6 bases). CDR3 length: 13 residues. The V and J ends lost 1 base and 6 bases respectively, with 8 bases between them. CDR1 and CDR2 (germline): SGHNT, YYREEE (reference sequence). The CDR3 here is CASSLSGVNEQFF. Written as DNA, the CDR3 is TGTGCCAGCAGCTTGTCGGGAGTCAATGAGCAGTTCTTC.

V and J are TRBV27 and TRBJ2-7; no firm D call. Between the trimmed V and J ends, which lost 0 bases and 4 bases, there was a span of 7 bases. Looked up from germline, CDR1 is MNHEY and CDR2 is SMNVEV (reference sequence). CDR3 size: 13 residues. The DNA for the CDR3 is TGTGCCAGCAGTTTATCGGACGGATACGAGCAGTACTTC. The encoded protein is CASSLSDGYEQYF.

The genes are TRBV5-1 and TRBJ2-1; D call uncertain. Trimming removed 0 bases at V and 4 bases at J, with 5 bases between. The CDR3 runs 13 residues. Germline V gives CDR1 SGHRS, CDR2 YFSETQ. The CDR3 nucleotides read TGCGCCAGCAGCTTGGCACAGTACAATGAGCAGTTCTTC. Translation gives CASSLAQYNEQFF.

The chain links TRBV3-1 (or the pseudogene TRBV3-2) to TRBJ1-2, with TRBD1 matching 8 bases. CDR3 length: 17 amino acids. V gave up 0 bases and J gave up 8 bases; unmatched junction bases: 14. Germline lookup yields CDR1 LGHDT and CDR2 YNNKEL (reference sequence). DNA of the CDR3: TGTGCCAGCAGCCAAGAGACAGGGGAATGGATTCCATCCGGCTACACCTTC. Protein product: CASSQETGEWIPSGYTF.

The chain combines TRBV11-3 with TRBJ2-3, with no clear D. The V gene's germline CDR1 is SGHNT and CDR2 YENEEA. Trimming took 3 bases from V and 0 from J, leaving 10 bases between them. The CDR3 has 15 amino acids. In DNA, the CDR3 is TGTGCCAGCAGCTTTGGTACGAGTAGCACAGATACGCAGTATTTT. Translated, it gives CASSFGTSSTDTQYF.

This chain's CDR3 is CASSVTSGISDTQYF. In DNA, the CDR3 is TGTGCCAGCAGCGTTACCAGCGGGATATCAGATACGCAGTATTTT. The rearrangement links TRBV5-6 to TRBJ2-3, with 7 positions matching TRBD2. Germline V lookup: CDR1 SGHDT, CDR2 YYEEEE. Trimming took 4 bases from V and 4 from J; bases not matched to a gene: 9. This CDR3 is built from 15 residues.

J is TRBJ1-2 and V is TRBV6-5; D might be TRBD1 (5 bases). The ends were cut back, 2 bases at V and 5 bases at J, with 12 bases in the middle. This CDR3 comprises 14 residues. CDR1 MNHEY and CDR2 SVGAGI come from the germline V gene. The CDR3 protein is CASSYASGLYGYTF. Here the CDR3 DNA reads TGTGCCAGCAGTTACGCTTCAGGGCTATATGGCTACACCTTC.

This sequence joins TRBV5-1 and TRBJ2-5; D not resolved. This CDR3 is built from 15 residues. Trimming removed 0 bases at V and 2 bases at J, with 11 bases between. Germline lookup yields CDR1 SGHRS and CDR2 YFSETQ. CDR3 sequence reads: CASSLALSRQETQYF. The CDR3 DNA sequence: TGCGCCAGCAGCTTGGCCTTGTCGAGACAAGAGACCCAGTACTTC.

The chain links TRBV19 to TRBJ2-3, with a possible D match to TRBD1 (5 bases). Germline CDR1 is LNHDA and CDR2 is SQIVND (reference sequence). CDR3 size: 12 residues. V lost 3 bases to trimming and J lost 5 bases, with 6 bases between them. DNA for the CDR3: TGTGCCAGTAGTATCCAGGGAGATACGCAGTATTTT. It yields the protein CASSIQGDTQYF.

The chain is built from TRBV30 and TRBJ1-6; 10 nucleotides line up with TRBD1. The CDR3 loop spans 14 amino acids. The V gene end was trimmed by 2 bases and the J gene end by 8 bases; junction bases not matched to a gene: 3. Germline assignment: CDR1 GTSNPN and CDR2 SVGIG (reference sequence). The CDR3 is CAWSLGQGDSPLHF. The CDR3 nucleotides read TGTGCCTGGAGTTTAGGACAGGGGGATTCACCCCTCCACTTT.

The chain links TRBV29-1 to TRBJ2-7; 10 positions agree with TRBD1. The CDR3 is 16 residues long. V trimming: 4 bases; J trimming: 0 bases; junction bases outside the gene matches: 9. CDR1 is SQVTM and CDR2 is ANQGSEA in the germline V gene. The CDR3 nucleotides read TGCAGCGTTGTTTCGTGGACAGGGGGTAACTCCTACGAGCAGTACTTC. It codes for CSVVSWTGGNSYEQYF.

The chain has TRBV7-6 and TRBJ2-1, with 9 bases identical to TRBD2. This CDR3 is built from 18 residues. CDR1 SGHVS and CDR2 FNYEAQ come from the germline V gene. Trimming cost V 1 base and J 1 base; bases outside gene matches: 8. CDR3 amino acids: CASSLESGSGSSYNEQFF. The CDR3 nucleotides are TGTGCCAGCAGCTTAGAATCGGGTAGCGGGAGTTCCTACAATGAGCAGTTCTTC.

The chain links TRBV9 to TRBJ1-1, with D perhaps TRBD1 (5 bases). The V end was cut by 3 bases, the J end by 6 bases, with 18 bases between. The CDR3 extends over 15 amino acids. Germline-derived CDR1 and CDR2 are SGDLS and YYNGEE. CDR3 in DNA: TGTGCCAGCAGCGGGGGGGAGGAGCCCATGGCTGAAGCTTTCTTT. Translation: CASSGGEEPMAEAFF.

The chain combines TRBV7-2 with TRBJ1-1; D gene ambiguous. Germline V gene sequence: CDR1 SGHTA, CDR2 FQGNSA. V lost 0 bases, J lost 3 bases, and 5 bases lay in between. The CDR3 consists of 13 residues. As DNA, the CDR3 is TGTGCCAGCAGCTTAGCTAGGCACACTGAAGCTTTCTTT. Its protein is CASSLARHTEAFF.

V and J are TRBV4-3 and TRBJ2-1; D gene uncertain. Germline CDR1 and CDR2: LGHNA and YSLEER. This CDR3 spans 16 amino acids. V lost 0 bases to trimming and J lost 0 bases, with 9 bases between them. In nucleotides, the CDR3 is TGCGCCAGCAGCCAAGATTGGGCGAGCTCCTACAATGAGCAGTTCTTC. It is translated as CASSQDWASSYNEQFF.

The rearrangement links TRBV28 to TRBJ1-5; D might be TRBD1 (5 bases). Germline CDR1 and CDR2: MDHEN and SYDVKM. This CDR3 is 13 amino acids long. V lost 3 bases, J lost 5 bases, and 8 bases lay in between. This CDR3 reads CASSFGGDQPQHF. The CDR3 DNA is TGTGCCAGCAGTTTTGGGGGGGATCAGCCCCAGCATTTT. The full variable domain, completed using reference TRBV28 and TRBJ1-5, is DVKVTQSSRYLVKRTGEKVFLECVQDMDHENMFWYRQDPGLGLRLIYFSYDVKMKEKGDIPEGYSVSREKKERFSLILESASTNQTSMYLCASSFGGDQPQHFGDGTRLSIL.

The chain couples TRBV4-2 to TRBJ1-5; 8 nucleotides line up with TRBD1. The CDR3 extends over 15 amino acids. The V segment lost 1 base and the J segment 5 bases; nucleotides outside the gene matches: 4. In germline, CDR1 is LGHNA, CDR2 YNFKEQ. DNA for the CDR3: TGTGCCAGCAGCCAAGGGCCAGGGGGCGATCAGCCCCAGCATTTT. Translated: CASSQGPGGDQPQHF.